This TCR beta chain stems from a study of blood T cells in healthy people across ages. Alongside a J-beta primer mix, a sample-barcoded 5' primer served in a second PCR lasting about 7 to 12 cycles. One entry per CDR3 protein results from TCRdb running MiXCR on the 5' RACE reads. Here the sample spans around 520,000 distinct CDR3 sequences, around a quarter being singletons. With 4 bases removed from V and 1 base from J, the gap between germline ends came to 17 bases. Germline V gene sequence: CDR1 SGHAT, CDR2 FQNNGV. This CDR3 contains 17 residues. This sample also appeared in a second study, on T cells of mothers and their children. That report notes: Reads recorded for TCR beta CDR3 numbered over 8.5 million per mother and about 3 million per child.

Sequenced input: blood. This TCR came from a boy between 2 and 15 years old in good health. The chain recombines TRBV11-2 with TRBJ2-1; TRBD1 might be the D (6 bases). The CDR3 region is CASSSYPTGPSYNEQFF. In DNA form, the CDR3 reads TGTGCCAGCAGCTCCTATCCGACAGGCCCTTCCTACAATGAGCAGTTCTTC.